The 28 T cell receptor beta chains below were found in one sample sequenced in a study of blood T cell repertoires in COVID-19. Here immunoSEQ multiplex PCR was the method, and the copy in TCRdb shows in-frame clones only, minus some. The sample shows 26,000 or so clones, about 71% of them seen only once. The sequenced sample consisted of peripheral blood. Receptors were obtained from a man between 60 and 75 years old with active or convalescent COVID-19.

This rearrangement joins TRBV6-4 to TRBJ2-3; D is ambiguous. Germline V gene sequence: CDR1 MRHNA, CDR2 SNTAGT. Trimming removed 6 bases from V and 0 bases from J, with 13 bases in between. The CDR3 is 15 amino acids. Here the CDR3 DNA reads TGTGCCAGCAGCCCAACAGTATCTAGCACAGATACGCAGTATTTT. It specifies CASSPTVSSTDTQYF.

The V call is TRBV20-1, the J call TRBJ1-3; tentatively, D is TRBD1 (5 bases). This CDR3 region has 11 residues. The ends were cut back, 6 bases at V and 4 bases at J, with 7 bases in the middle. Germline lookup yields CDR1 DFQATT and CDR2 SNEGSKA (reference sequence). The CDR3 region is CSARTGNTIYF. The CDR3 bases are TGCAGTGCAAGGACAGGAAACACCATATATTTT.

This chain connects TRBV7-9 to TRBJ2-1, with TRBD2 matching 7 bases. This CDR3 spans 11 amino acids. The V gene's germline CDR1 is SEHNR and CDR2 FQNEAQ (reference sequence). CDR3 nucleotides: TGTTCCGGGGGGTCCTACAATGAGCAGTTCTTC. It translates to CSGGSYNEQFF.

The chain couples TRBV27 to TRBJ1-2; 8 bases are shared with TRBD1. The germline gives CDR1 MNHEY, CDR2 SMNVEV (reference sequence). There are 13 residues in the CDR3. J gave up 5 bases and V 6 bases, and 5 bases lay outside the gene matches. The CDR3: CASRLQGEYGYTF. CDR3 DNA: TGTGCCAGCAGACTACAGGGGGAGTATGGCTACACCTTC.

The chain couples TRBV15 to TRBJ2-7; tentative D call: TRBD1 (6 bases). The CDR3 sequence is 16 residues long. Trimming removed 1 base from V and 3 bases from J, with 16 bases in between. Germline CDR1 is LNHNV and CDR2 is YYDKDF (reference sequence). The CDR3 DNA reads as TGTGCCACCAGCAGAGGCCCCGGGACACCCGACTACGAGCAGTACTTC. Its protein is CATSRGPGTPDYEQYF.

This clone was seen more than once but under ten times. The chain joins TRBV7-9 to TRBJ1-1; D gene unclear. Trimming pared 4 bases from V and 4 bases from J, leaving 7 bases between. The CDR3 extends over 12 amino acids. Looked up from germline, CDR1 is SEHNR and CDR2 is FQNEAQ (reference sequence). This CDR3 reads CASSYTTTEAFF. For the CDR3, the DNA is TGTGCCAGCAGCTACACTACCACTGAAGCTTTCTTT.

The chain has TRBV7-9 and TRBJ1-4, with D possibly being TRBD1 (6 bases). Looked up from germline, CDR1 is SEHNR and CDR2 is FQNEAQ (reference sequence). V lost 1 base and J lost 0, with 15 bases in between. CDR3 length equals 18 residues. CDR3 residues: CASSLGRPQGSTNEKLFF. Written as DNA, the CDR3 is TGTGCCAGCAGCTTAGGGCGGCCTCAGGGGTCAACTAATGAAAAACTGTTTTTT.

The V and J genes are TRBV30 and TRBJ2-3; the match to TRBD2 covers 10 bases. V was pared by 2 bases and J by 4 bases, with 6 bases of the junction left unmatched. The CDR3 contains 15 residues. Germline values: CDR1 GTSNPN, CDR2 SVGIG (reference sequence). The CDR3 bases are TGTGCCTGGAGTATAGCGGGAGGACGGTCAGATACGCAGTATTTT. Translated: CAWSIAGGRSDTQYF.

V usage is TRBV5-1 and J usage is TRBJ2-1; unclear D gene. The CDR3 contains 14 residues. Deletions cut 4 bases from V and 7 bases from J, with 15 bases between. The germline CDR1 and CDR2 sequences are SGHRS and YFSETQ. The CDR3 region is CASSGTERGNEQFF. CDR3 sequence (DNA): TGCGCCAGCAGCGGAACGGAGCGCGGAAATGAGCAGTTCTTC.

The chain carries TRBV7-9 and TRBJ2-1, with 14 bases fitting TRBD2. CDR1 SEHNR and CDR2 FQNEAQ come from the germline V gene (reference sequence). The CDR3 spans 18 residues. The J segment lost 0 bases and the V segment lost 1 base, leaving 2 bases of the junction unmatched. The CDR3 region is CASSLGGTSGSSYNEQFF. The CDR3 bases are TGTGCCAGCAGCTTAGGAGGGACTAGCGGGAGCTCCTACAATGAGCAGTTCTTC. The whole variable domain, remainder taken from reference TRBV7-9 and TRBJ2-1, is DTGVSQNPRHKITKRGQNVTFRCDPISEHNRLYWYRQTLGQGPEFLTYFQNEAQLEKSRLLSDRFSAERPKGSFSTLEIQRTEQGDSAMYLCASSLGGTSGSSYNEQFFGPGTRLTVL.

The V gene is TRBV5-1, the J gene TRBJ1-3, with D tentatively TRBD1 (6 bases). Trimming cost V 4 bases and J 4 bases, with 12 bases left between them. This CDR3 spans 14 amino acids. The germline CDR1 and CDR2 sequences are SGHRS and YFSETQ. The CDR3, as DNA: TGCGCCAGCAGCCAAGGGACATTGGGAAACACCATATATTTT. Translated, it gives CASSQGTLGNTIYF.

This chain joins TRBV28 and TRBJ1-3; no clear D gene. Germline CDR1 is MDHEN and CDR2 is SYDVKM. V was clipped by 10 bases and J by 0 bases, with 10 bases between them. CDR3 length: 13 residues. The CDR3 nucleotides read TGTGCCACGGAGATATACTCTGGAAACACCATATATTTT. Amino acid sequence: CATEIYSGNTIYF.

J is TRBJ2-1 and V is TRBV27; possible D gene TRBD2, 6 bases. The V end lost 10 bases, the J end lost 0 bases, and 22 bases lay between the germline ends. CDR3 length equals 17 residues. The V gene's germline CDR1 is MNHEY and CDR2 SMNVEV (reference sequence). In DNA form, the CDR3 reads TGTGCCACTACCCCGCGGGCGGGAATGAGCTCCTACAATGAGCAGTTCTTC. Encoded protein: CATTPRAGMSSYNEQFF.

This rearrangement joins TRBV19 to TRBJ2-1, with TRBD2 identical over 13 bases. CDR1 and CDR2 from the germline V gene are LNHDA and SQIVND (reference sequence). The junction had 6 bases not matched to a gene; V was cut back by 4 bases and J by 12 bases. This CDR3 spans 14 amino acids. The DNA of the CDR3 is TGTGCCAGTAGTACTGGGACTAGCGGGATGAGGCAGTTCTTC. Protein product: CASSTGTSGMRQFF.

The V and J genes are TRBV29-1 and TRBJ1-1; weak D call: TRBD1 (6 bases). The germline V gene encodes CDR1 SQVTM and CDR2 ANQGSEA. The germline V and J ends were trimmed by 3 bases and 4 bases, with 12 bases remaining between them. This CDR3 comprises 13 residues. The DNA of the CDR3 is TGCAGCGTTGACAGGGGTTCATCCACTGAAGCTTTCTTT. Protein: CSVDRGSSTEAFF.

This clone has more than one count but fewer than ten. The rearrangement links TRBV7-8 to TRBJ2-6; D is undetermined. The CDR3 has 17 amino acids. Germline CDR1 reads SGHVS; CDR2 reads FQNEAQ. V was pared by 5 bases and J by 4 bases, with 18 bases between. The CDR3 is CASSQFKLLPGANVLTF. CDR3 coding DNA: TGTGCCAGCAGCCAATTTAAGCTACTCCCCGGGGCCAACGTCCTGACTTTC.

The chain recombines TRBV14 with TRBJ2-7; TRBD2 aligns across 8 bases. J gave up 3 bases and V 0 bases, and 10 bases lay outside the gene matches. The CDR3 is 17 residues long. Germline values: CDR1 SGHDN, CDR2 FVKESK. The CDR3 loop is CASSQDRRGRTLYEQYF. The CDR3, as DNA: TGTGCCAGCAGCCAAGATCGCCGCGGGAGGACCCTCTACGAGCAGTACTTC.

The J gene is TRBJ1-5, the V gene TRBV30; 8 nucleotides agree with TRBD1. The V segment lost 1 base and the J segment 7 bases; nucleotides outside the gene matches: 12. Germline V CDR1 and CDR2: GTSNPN, SVGIG (reference sequence). CDR3 length equals 16 residues. The DNA for the CDR3 is TGTGCCTGGAGTGCCCTTGGGGCAGGGGGCCGGCAGCCCCAGCATTTT. Translated: CAWSALGAGGRQPQHF.

The chain combines TRBV6-6 with TRBJ2-7; tentatively, D is TRBD2 (5 bases). The CDR3 consists of 14 residues. The V end lost 5 bases, the J end lost 2 bases, and 13 bases lay between the germline ends. Per germline, CDR1 MNHNY and CDR2 SVGAGI (reference sequence). Here the CDR3 DNA reads TGTGCCAGCAGTCCATCAAGCGGAGCCTACGAGCAGTACTTC. Residues: CASSPSSGAYEQYF.

This chain connects TRBV19 to TRBJ2-3, with TRBD2 matching 12 bases. Germline V gene lookup returns CDR1 LNHDA and CDR2 SQIVND (reference sequence). The CDR3 is 19 residues long. V shed 0 bases and J 1 base; nucleotides not matched to a gene: 8. CDR3 coding DNA: TGTGCCAGTAGTATAGATCGGCTAGCGGGGGGGCTTCGCACAGATACGCAGTATTTT. This translates into CASSIDRLAGGLRTDTQYF.

This chain connects TRBV14 to TRBJ2-2; 8 nucleotides agree with TRBD1. Trimming removed 6 bases from V and 1 base from J; junction bases left unmatched: 7. This CDR3 comprises 16 residues. Per the germline V gene, CDR1 is SGHDN and CDR2 is FVKESK. The CDR3 DNA reads TGTGCCAGCAGAGAGACCGGGACAGGGAACACCGGGGAGCTGTTTTTT. Protein sequence: CASRETGTGNTGELFF.

This clone was counted between two and nine times. V and J are TRBV10-2 and TRBJ2-1; a possible D gene is TRBD1 (6 bases). V dropped 7 bases and J dropped 9 bases, with 25 bases sitting between them. The CDR3 contains 16 residues. Germline loops: CDR1 WSHSY, CDR2 SAAADI. CDR3 coding DNA: TGCGCCAGCACCCCGTACCGGGGACACAACAACGCTGAGCAGTTCTTC. Its translation is CASTPYRGHNNAEQFF.

V and J are TRBV6-5 and TRBJ2-1; a weak D match, TRBD1 (6 bases). V lost 6 bases to trimming and J lost 8 bases, with 20 bases between them. The CDR3 is made up of 15 amino acids. CDR1 and CDR2 from the germline V gene are MNHEY and SVGAGI. The CDR3 DNA follows: TGTGCCAGCAGCACAAAACAGGGATGGGGCGATGAGCAGTTCTTC. Translation gives CASSTKQGWGDEQFF.

The chain carries TRBV3-1 (or the pseudogene TRBV3-2) and TRBJ1-1; tentative D call: TRBD1 (6 bases). V was clipped by 4 bases and J by 6 bases, with 12 bases between them. The CDR3 covers 13 residues. Germline CDR1 LGHDT, CDR2 YNNKEL (reference sequence). The CDR3, as DNA: TGTGCCAGCAGCCTTTCCAGGGGCCCTGAAGCTTTCTTT. It codes for CASSLSRGPEAFF.

J is TRBJ2-1 and V is TRBV5-1, with TRBD2 matching 9 bases. The CDR3 has 17 amino acids. Germline values: CDR1 SGHRS, CDR2 YFSETQ. Trimming took 1 base from V and 9 from J; bases not matched to a gene: 14. The CDR3 loop is CASSLSAGGSLWVEQFF. CDR3 coding DNA: TGCGCCAGCAGCTTGTCTGCGGGAGGGTCCCTCTGGGTTGAGCAGTTCTTC.

This clone was seen a handful of times. The chain carries TRBV6-4 and TRBJ2-3, with 7 bases that match TRBD2. Germline CDR1 reads MRHNA; CDR2 reads SNTAGT. The CDR3 covers 14 residues. The ends lost 6 bases at V and 1 base at J; junction bases unmatched: 4. CDR3 in DNA: TGTGCCAGCAGCCGGGACTACCGCACAGATACGCAGTATTTT. Translating it yields CASSRDYRTDTQYF.

This chain joins TRBV10-3 and TRBJ2-4; possibly TRBD1 for D (5 bases). Trimming shortened V by 3 bases and J by 4 bases, and 16 bases separated the two germline ends. This CDR3 contains 16 residues. The V gene's germline CDR1 is ENHRY and CDR2 SYGVKD. The CDR3 is CAISDEAGHLKNIQYF. CDR3 nucleotide sequence: TGTGCCATCAGTGACGAGGCAGGACATTTAAAAAACATTCAGTACTTC.

The V call is TRBV18, the J call TRBJ1-2; D is unresolved. V was pared by 2 bases and J by 4 bases, with 11 bases between. Germline V gene sequence: CDR1 KGHSH, CDR2 LQKENI. CDR3 size: 14 residues. Here the CDR3 reads CASSPDDSLYGYTF. The CDR3 DNA follows: TGTGCCAGCTCACCAGATGACTCCCTCTATGGCTACACCTTC.